The T cell receptor beta chain under discussion was sequenced for a study of cytomegalovirus exposure and HLA in healthy donors. Trimming left V 6 bases short and J 1 base short, with 13 bases between. Germline V gene lookup returns CDR1 SGHRS and CDR2 YFSETQ. The CDR3 totals 14 residues. Primers: 60 Vbeta forward and 13 Jbeta reverse. Some clones are missing from TCRdb's copy, which holds only in-frame ones; the method was immunoSEQ multiplex PCR. This sample contains about 130,000 clones. The rearrangement uses TRBV5-1 and TRBJ1-1; weak D call: TRBD1 (5 bases). Specimen: PBMCs. The receptor was isolated from a woman aged 40 to 55 in good health and CMV-seropositive. CDR3: CASMHSQGNTEAFF. In DNA form, the CDR3 reads TGCGCCAGCATGCACAGCCAGGGGAACACTGAAGCTTTCTTT. The variable domain in full, completed from reference TRBV5-1 and TRBJ1-1, reads KAGVTQTPRYLIKTRGQQVTLSCSPISGHRSVSWYQQTPGQGLQFLFEYFSETQRNKGNFPGRFSGRQFSNSRSEMNVSTLELGDSALYLCASMHSQGNTEAFFGQGTRLTVV.